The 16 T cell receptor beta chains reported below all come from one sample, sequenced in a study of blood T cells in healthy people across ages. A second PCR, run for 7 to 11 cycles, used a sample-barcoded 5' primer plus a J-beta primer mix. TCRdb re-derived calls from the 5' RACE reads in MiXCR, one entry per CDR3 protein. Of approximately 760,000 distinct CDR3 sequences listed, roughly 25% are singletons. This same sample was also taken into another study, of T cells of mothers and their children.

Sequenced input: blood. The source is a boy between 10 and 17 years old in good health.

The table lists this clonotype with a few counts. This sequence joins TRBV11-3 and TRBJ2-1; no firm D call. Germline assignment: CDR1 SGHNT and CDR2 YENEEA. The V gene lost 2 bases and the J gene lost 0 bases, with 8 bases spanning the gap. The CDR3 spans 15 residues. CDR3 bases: TGTGCCAGCAGCTTACGGCCGAGCTCCTACAATGAGCAGTTCTTC. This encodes CASSLRPSSYNEQFF. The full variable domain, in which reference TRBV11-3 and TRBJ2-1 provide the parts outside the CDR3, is EAGVVQSPRYKIIEKKQPVAFWCNPISGHNTLYWYLQNLGQGPELLIRYENEEAVDDSQLPKDRFSAERLKGVDSTLKIQPAELGDSAVYLCASSLRPSSYNEQFFGPGTRLTVL.

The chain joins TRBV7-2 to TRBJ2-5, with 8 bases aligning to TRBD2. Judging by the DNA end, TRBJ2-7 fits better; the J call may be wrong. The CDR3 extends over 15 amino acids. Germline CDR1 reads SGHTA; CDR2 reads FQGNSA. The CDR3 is CASSLQAGGPYEQYF. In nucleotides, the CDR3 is TGTGCCAGCAGCTTACAGGCGGGGGGTCCCTACGAGCAGTACTTC.

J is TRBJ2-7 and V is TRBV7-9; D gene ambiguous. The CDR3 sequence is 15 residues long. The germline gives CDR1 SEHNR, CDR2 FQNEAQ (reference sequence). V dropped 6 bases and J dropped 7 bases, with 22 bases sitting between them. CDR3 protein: CASSRTDGYPLEQYF. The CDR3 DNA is TGTGCCAGCAGTAGAACGGACGGCTACCCTTTAGAGCAGTACTTC.

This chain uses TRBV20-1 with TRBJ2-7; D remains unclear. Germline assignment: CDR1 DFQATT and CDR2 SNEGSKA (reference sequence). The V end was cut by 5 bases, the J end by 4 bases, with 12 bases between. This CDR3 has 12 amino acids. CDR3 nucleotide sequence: TGCAGTGCTCAGAACTGGTTGTACGAGCAGTACTTC. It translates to CSAQNWLYEQYF.

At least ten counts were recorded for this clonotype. The CDR3 nucleotides read TGCAGTGCTAGAGGCGTGGCAGGGACAAGTTCACCCCTCCACTTT. It is translated as CSARGVAGTSSPLHF. This chain joins TRBV20-1 and TRBJ1-6, with D tentatively TRBD1 (6 bases). Trimming cost V 1 base and J 9 bases, with 16 bases left between them. Germline CDR1 reads DFQATT; CDR2 reads SNEGSKA (reference sequence). The CDR3 is 15 amino acids.

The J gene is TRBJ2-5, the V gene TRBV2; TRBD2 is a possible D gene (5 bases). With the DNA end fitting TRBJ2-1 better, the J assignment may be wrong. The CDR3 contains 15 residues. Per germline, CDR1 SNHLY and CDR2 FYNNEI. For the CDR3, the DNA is TGTGCCAGCAGTAAAACTCCCGGGAACAACAATGAGCAGTTCTTC. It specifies CASSKTPGNNNEQFF.

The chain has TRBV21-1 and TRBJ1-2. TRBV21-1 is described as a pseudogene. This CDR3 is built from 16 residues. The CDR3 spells CASSKRWGQSAGGHTF. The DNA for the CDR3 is TGTGCCAGCAGCAAGCGCTGGGGTCAGTCCGCCGGTGGCCACACCTTC.

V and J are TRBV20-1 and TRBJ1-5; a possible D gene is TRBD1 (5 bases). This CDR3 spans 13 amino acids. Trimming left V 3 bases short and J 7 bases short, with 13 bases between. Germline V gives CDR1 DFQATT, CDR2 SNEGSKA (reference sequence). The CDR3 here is CSASRGAQQPQHF. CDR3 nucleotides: TGCAGTGCTAGCCGAGGGGCGCAGCAGCCCCAGCATTTT.

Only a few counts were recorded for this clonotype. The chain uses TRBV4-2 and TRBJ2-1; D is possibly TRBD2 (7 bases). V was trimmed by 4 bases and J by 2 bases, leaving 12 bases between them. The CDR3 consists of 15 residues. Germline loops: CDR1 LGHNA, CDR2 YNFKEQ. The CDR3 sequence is CASSPLGGAYNEQFF. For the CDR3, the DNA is TGTGCCAGCAGCCCCTTAGGGGGGGCCTACAATGAGCAGTTCTTC.

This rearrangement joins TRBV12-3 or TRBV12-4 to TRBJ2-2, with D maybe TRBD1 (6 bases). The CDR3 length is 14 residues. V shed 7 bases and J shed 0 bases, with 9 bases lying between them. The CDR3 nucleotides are TGTGCCAGCACCCCAGGGGCGAACACCGGGGAGCTGTTTTTT. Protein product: CASTPGANTGELFF.

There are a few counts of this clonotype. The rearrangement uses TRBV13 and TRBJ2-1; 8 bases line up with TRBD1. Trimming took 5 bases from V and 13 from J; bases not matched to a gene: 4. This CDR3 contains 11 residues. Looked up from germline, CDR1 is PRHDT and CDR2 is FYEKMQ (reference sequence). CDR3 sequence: CASSPGQGQFF. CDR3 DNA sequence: TGTGCCAGCAGCCCCGGACAGGGTCAGTTCTTC.

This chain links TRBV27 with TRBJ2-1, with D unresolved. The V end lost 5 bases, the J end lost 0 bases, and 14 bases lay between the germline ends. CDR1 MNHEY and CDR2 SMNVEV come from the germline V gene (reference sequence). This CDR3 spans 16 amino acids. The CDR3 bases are TGTGCCAGCAGTCCAATGGTAGCCTACTCCTACAATGAGCAGTTCTTC. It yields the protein CASSPMVAYSYNEQFF.

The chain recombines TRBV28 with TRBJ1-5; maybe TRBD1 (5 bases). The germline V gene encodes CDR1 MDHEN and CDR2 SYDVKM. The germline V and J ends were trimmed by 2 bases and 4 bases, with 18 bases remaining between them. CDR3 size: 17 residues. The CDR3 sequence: CASSLGQVGRLNQPQHF. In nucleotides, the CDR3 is TGTGCCAGCAGTTTAGGCCAGGTGGGACGGTTAAATCAGCCCCAGCATTTT.

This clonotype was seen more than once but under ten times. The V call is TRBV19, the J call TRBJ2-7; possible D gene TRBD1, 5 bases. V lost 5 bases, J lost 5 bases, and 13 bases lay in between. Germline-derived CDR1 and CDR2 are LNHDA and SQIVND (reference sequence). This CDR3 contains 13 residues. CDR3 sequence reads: CASSSQGWNEQYF. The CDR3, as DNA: TGTGCCAGTAGTTCTCAGGGTTGGAACGAGCAGTACTTC.

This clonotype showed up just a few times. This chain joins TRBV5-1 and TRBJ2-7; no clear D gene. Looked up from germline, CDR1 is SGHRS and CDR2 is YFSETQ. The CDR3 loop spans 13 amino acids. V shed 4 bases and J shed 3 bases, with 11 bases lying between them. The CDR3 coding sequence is TGCGCCAGCAGCCGTTCGGTGGGCTACGAGCAGTACTTC. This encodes CASSRSVGYEQYF.

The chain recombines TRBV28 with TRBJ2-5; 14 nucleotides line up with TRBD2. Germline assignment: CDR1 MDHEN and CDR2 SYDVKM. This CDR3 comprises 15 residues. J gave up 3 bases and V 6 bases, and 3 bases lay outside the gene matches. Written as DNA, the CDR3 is TGTGCCAGCAGATTGGGACTAGCGGGAGAAGAGACCCAGTACTTC. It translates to CASRLGLAGEETQYF.